The sequence of this TCR beta chain was determined in a study of tumor and adjacent non-tumor tissue in lung cancer. On the study more broadly: Each sample yielded approximately 4 million productive TCRbeta reads on average. Overall study results and limits: In normal lung, the top 100 clones were significantly more dominant than in tumor.

Three rounds of nested PCR, following a modified ARM-PCR protocol, produced the TCRbeta library. TCRdb itself ran the multiplex PCR reads through MiXCR, one entry per CDR3 protein. This sample has 100,000 or so distinct CDR3 sequences, with around three quarters found just once. Note on this clonotype: What it recognizes is unknown.

RNA was extracted from bulk tissue without any cell sorting. This non-tumor lung sample came from over 3 cm beyond the tumor edge. The CDR3 loop spans 13 amino acids. Deletions cut 0 bases from V and 11 bases from J, with 13 bases between. CDR1 and CDR2 from the germline V gene are MNHEY and SVGEGT. The J gene is TRBJ1-1, the V gene TRBV6-2 or TRBV6-3; D uncertain. What was sequenced was distant non-tumor lung tissue. This TCR came from a man aged 55 to 69 with small cell lung cancer. Here the CDR3 reads CASSYSSDTIAFF. The CDR3, as DNA: TGTGCCAGCAGTTACTCGAGTGACACGATCGCTTTCTTT.